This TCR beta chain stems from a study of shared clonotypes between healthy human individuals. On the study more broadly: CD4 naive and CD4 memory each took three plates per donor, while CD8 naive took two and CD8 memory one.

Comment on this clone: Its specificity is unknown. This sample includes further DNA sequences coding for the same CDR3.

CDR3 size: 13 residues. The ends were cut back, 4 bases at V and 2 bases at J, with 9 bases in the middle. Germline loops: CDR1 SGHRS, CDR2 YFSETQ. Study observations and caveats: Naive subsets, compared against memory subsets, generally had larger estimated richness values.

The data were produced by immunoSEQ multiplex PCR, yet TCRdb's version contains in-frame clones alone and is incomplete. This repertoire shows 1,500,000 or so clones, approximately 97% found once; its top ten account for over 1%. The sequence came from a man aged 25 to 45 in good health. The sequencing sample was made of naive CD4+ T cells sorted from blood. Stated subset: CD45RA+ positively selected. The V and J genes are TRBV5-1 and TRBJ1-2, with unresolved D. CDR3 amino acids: CASSPTENYGYTF. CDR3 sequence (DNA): TGCGCCAGCAGCCCGACCGAGAACTATGGCTACACCTTC.